This T cell receptor beta chain emerged from a study of shared clonotypes between healthy human individuals. Sequencing used immunoSEQ multiplex PCR; TCRdb keeps in-frame clones, though not all of them. This sample has about 2.4 million clones, with 93% found just once. Looked up from germline, CDR1 is SGDLS and CDR2 is YYNGEE. V dropped 4 bases and J dropped 5; count of bases not matched to a gene: 14. The CDR3 consists of 16 residues. A few counts support this clone. Sequencing was carried out using naive CD4+ T cells from PBMCs. As to subset: CD45RA+ positively selected. The receptor was isolated from a young man in good health. Some clones in this sample may be carry-over from other donors' samples. The rearrangement joins TRBV9 to TRBJ1-1; 7 nucleotides match TRBD1. CDR3 nucleotides: TGTGCCAGCAGCCCCACGGGTGGGACAGTCTTTACTGAAGCTTTCTTT. It codes for CASSPTGGTVFTEAFF.